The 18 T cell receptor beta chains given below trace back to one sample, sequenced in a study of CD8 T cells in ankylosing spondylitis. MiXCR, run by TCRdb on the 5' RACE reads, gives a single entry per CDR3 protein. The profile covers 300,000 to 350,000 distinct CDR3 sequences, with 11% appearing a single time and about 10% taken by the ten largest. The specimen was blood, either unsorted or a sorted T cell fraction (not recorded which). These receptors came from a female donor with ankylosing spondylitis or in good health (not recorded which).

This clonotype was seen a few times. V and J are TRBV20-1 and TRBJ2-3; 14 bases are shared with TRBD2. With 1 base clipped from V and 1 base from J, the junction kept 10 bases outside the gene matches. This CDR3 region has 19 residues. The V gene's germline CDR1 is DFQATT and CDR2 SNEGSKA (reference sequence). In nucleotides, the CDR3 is TGCAGTGCTAGAGTTCGAGGACTAGCGGGAGGACAACGCACAGATACGCAGTATTTT. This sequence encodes CSARVRGLAGGQRTDTQYF.

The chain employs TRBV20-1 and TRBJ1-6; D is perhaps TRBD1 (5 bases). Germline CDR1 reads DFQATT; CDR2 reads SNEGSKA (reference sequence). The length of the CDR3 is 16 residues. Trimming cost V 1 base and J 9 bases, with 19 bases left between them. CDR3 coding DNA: TGCAGTGCTAGAGTCGGCACCCTAGGGGATATTTCACCCCTCCACTTT. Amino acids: CSARVGTLGDISPLHF.

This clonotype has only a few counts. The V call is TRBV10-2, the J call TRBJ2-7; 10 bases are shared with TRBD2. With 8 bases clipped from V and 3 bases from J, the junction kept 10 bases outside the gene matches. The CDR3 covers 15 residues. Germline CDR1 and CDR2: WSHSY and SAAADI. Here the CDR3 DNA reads TGCGCCAGCCTAACCGGGGTAGCGGGAGGCTACGAGCAGTACTTC. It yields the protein CASLTGVAGGYEQYF.

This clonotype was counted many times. The CDR3 DNA follows: TGTGCCATCAGTGAATACAGCCAGTACGAGCAGTACTTC. Encoded protein: CAISEYSQYEQYF. The chain recombines TRBV10-3 with TRBJ2-7; no clear D gene. Between the trimmed V and J ends, which lost 3 bases and 4 bases, there was a span of 10 bases. Germline CDR1 reads ENHRY; CDR2 reads SYGVKD. This CDR3 is 13 amino acids long.

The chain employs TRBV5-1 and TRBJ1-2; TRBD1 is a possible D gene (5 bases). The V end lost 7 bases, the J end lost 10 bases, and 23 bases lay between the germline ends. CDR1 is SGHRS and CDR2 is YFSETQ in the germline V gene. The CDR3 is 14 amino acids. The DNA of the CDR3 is TGCGCCAGCGCAGGTGTCAGGGTGGGCGAGGACTACACCTTC. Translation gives CASAGVRVGEDYTF.

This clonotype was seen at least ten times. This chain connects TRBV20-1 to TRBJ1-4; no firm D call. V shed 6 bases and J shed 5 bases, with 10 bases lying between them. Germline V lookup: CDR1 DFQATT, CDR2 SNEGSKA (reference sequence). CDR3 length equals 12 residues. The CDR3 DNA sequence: TGCAGTGCGGCGGAGGTAAATGAAAAACTGTTTTTT. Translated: CSAAEVNEKLFF.

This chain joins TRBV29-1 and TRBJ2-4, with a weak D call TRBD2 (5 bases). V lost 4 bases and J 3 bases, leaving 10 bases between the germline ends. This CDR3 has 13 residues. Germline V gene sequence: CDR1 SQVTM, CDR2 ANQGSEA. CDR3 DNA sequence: TGCAGCGTTGGGTCCGGGATCAAAAACATTCAGTACTTC. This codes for CSVGSGIKNIQYF.

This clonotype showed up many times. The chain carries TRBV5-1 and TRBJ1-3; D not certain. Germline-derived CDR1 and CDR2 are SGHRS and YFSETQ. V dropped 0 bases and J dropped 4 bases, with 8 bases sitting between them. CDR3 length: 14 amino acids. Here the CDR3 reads CASSLGTEGNTIYF. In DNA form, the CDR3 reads TGCGCCAGCAGCTTGGGTACTGAGGGAAACACCATATATTTT.

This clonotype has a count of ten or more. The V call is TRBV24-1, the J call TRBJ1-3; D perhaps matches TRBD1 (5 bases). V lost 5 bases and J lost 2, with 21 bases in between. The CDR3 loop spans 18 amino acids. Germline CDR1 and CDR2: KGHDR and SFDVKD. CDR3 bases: TGTGCCACCAGTGGCTTTCGGGGGATCGGGCTTCCTGGAAACACCATATATTTT. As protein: CATSGFRGIGLPGNTIYF.

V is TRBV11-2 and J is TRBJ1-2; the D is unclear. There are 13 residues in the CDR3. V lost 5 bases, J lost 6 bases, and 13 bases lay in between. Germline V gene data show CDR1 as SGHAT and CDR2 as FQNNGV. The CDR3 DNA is TGTGCCAGCAGCGCGTCCTTTTGGAATGGCTACACCTTC. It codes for CASSASFWNGYTF.

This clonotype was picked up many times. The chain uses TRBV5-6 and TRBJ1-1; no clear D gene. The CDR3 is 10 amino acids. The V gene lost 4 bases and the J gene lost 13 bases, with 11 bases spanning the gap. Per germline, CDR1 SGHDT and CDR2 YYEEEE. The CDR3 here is CASSPIEVFF. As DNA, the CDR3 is TGTGCCAGCAGCCCAATAGAGGTTTTCTTT.

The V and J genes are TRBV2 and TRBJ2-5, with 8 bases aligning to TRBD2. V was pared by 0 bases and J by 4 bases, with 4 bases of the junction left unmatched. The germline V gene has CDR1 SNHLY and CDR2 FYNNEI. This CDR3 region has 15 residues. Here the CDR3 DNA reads TGTGCCAGCAGTGAAGCCGGGGGGGGTCTAGAGACCCAGTACTTC. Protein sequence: CASSEAGGGLETQYF. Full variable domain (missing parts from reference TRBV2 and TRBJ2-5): EPEVTQTPSHQVTQMGQEVILRCVPISNHLYFYWYRQILGQKVEFLVSFYNNEISEKSEIFDDQFSVERPDGSNFTLKIRSTKLEDSAMYFCASSEAGGGLETQYFGPGTRLLVL.

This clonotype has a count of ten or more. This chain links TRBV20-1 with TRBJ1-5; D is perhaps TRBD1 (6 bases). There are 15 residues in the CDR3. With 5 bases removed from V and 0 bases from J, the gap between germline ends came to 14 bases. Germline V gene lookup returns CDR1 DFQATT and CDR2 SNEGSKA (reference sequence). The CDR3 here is CSAPGQIRSNQPQHF. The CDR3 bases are TGCAGTGCTCCCGGACAGATCCGTAGCAATCAGCCCCAGCATTTT.

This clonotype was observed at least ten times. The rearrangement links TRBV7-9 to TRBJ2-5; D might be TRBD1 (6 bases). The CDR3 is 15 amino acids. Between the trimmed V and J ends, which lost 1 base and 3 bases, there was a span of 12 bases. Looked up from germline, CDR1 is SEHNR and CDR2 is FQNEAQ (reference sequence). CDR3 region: CASSLGGGAEETQYF. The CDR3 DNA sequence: TGTGCCAGCAGCTTAGGTGGGGGCGCAGAAGAGACCCAGTACTTC.

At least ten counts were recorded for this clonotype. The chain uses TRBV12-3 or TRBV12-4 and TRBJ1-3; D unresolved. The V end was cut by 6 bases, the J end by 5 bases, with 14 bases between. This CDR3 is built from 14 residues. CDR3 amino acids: CASSRITSRNTIYF. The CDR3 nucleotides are TGTGCCAGCAGCCGAATCACATCAAGAAACACCATATATTTT.

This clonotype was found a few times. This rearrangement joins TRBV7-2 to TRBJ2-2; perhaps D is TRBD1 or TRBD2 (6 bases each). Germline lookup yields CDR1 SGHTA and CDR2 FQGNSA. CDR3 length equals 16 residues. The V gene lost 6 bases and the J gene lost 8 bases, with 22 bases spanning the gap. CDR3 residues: CASRNSPSGGVGELFF. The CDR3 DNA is TGTGCCAGCAGGAATTCCCCCTCCGGGGGCGTAGGGGAGCTGTTTTTT.

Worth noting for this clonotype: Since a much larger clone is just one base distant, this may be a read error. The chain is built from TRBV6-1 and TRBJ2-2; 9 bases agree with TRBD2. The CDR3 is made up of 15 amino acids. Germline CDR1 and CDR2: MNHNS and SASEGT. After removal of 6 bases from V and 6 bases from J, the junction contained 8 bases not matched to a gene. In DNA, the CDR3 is TGTGCCAGCAGAGAGACTAGCGGTAACTCCGGGGAGCTGTTTTTT. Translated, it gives CASRETSGNSGELFF.

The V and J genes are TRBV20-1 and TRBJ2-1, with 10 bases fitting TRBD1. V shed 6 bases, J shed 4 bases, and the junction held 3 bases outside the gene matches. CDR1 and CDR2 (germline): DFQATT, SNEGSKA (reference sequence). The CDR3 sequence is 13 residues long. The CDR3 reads CSAGGQGYNEQFF. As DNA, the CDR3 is TGCAGTGCGGGGGGACAGGGGTACAATGAGCAGTTCTTC.